This entry lists 4 T cell receptor beta chains sequenced from one sample in a study of Graves' ophthalmopathy and Graves' hyperthyroidism. RNA served as the template for amplifying TCR beta CDR3 regions. The workflow started with a first-round RT-PCR run with HTBI primers and then moved on to a second-round multiplex PCR. Each CDR3 protein gets one entry after TCRdb re-called the multiplex PCR reads with MiXCR. The repertoire includes under 250,000 distinct CDR3 sequences, around a fifth of them detected once, and roughly 40% sits in the top ten. Sequenced input: peripheral blood. The receptors here all came from a woman aged 45-65 years with Graves' ophthalmopathy.

The CDR3 DNA reads TGTGCCTGGAGCCCTCAAACTGAAGCTTTCTTT. The encoded protein is CAWSPQTEAFF. This rearrangement joins TRBV30 to TRBJ1-1; D call uncertain. Trimming removed 3 bases from V and 5 bases from J, with 7 bases in between. The CDR3 consists of 11 residues. CDR1 and CDR2 from the germline V gene are GTSNPN and SVGIG (reference sequence).

The V call is TRBV12-3 or TRBV12-4, the J call TRBJ1-2; D ambiguous. V shed 6 bases and J shed 1 base, with 6 bases lying between them. The CDR3 length is 12 residues. This CDR3 is CASSYYNYGYTF. In nucleotides, the CDR3 is TGTGCCAGCAGCTACTATAACTATGGCTACACCTTC.

The chain has TRBV27 and TRBJ2-2, with D possibly TRBD1 on 5 matching bases. Germline CDR1 and CDR2: MNHEY and SMNVEV (reference sequence). This CDR3 is 15 amino acids long. The ends were cut back, 4 bases at V and 5 bases at J, with 14 bases in the middle. CDR3 DNA: TGTGCCAGCAGTTATCTAAGGACAACGACCGGGGAGCTGTTTTTT. This codes for CASSYLRTTTGELFF.

This clonotype occurred many times. CDR3 residues: CASSRSTPISYEQYF. The CDR3 nucleotides are TGTGCCAGCAGCCGATCGACCCCAATCTCCTACGAGCAGTACTTC. The chain recombines TRBV3-1 with TRBJ2-7, with D unclear. The CDR3 has 15 residues. Germline CDR1 is LGHDT and CDR2 is YNNKEL (reference sequence). V was cut by 4 bases and J by 0 bases, with 13 bases left in between.